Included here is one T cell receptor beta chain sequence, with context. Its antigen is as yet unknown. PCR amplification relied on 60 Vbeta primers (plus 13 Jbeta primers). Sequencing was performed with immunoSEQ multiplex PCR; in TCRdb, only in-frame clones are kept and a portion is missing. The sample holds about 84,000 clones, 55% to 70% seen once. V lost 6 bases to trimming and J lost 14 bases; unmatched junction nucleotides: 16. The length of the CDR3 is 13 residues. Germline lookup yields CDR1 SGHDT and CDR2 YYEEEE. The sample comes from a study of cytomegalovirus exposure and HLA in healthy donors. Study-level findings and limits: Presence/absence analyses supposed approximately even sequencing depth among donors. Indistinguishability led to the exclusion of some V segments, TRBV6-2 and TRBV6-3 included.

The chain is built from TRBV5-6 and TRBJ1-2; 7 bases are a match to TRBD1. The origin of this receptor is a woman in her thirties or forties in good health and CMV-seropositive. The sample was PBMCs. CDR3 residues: CASIMTGSMAKTF. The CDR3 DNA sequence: TGTGCCAGCATCATGACAGGGTCTATGGCTAAGACCTTC.